What follows is one T cell receptor beta chain and its context. The data are from a study of blood T cell repertoires in COVID-19. Study summary: Samples representing acute and convalescent COVID-19 were sourced from the United States, Italy and Spain. T cells, B-cell-depleted T cells, or PBMCs provided the cDNA or gDNA that served as material.

Seattle's cohort entered during active infection and was followed longitudinally. In germline, CDR1 is SQVTM, CDR2 ANQGSEA. V lost 7 bases to trimming and J lost 0 bases, with 13 bases between them. The length of the CDR3 is 14 residues. In the source study's methods: Estimation of nucleated cell counts relied on the amplification of reference gene primers. TCRdb's table, derived via immunoSEQ multiplex PCR, lists solely in-frame clones and lacks some. V and J calls and clone size are given by that table; D and trimming were obtained from the DNA. The table records 390,000 or so clones, approximately 87% of them present only once.

The specimen was peripheral blood. The gene calls are TRBV29-1 and TRBJ2-1; maybe TRBD2 (6 bases). The TCR comes from a woman aged 25 to 39 with COVID-19, enrolled during active disease. CDR3 sequence: CSDLGGVSYNEQFF. CDR3 DNA sequence: TGCAGCGACCTCGGCGGGGTCTCCTACAATGAGCAGTTCTTC.